This T cell receptor beta chain came from a study of vaccination and CD4 T cells after COVID-19. The Oncomine TCR Beta short-read assay was what sequenced the DNA obtained from cultured CD4+ T cells. TCRdb reanalysed the PCR reads using MiXCR and keeps one entry per CDR3 protein. The data hold about 19,000 distinct CDR3 sequences, with 23% observed a single time. The CDR3 loop spans 17 amino acids. Germline assignment: CDR1 SGDLS and CDR2 YYNGEE. After removal of 0 bases from V and 5 bases from J, the junction contained 10 bases not matched to a gene. Treatment defined: approximately nine-day PBMC culture with coronavirus spike peptide pools or control peptides (ViraFEST assay). About this clonotype itself: Its specificity is unknown.

The receptor was isolated from a human donor with COVID-19. The chain recombines TRBV9 with TRBJ2-1; TRBD1 agrees at 8 bases. Material for sequencing was cultured CD4+ T cells from blood. The CDR3 region has the DNA TGTGCCAGCAGCGTAGGCGAGGGGACAGGATCACACAATGAGCAGTTCTTC. Its translation is CASSVGEGTGSHNEQFF.